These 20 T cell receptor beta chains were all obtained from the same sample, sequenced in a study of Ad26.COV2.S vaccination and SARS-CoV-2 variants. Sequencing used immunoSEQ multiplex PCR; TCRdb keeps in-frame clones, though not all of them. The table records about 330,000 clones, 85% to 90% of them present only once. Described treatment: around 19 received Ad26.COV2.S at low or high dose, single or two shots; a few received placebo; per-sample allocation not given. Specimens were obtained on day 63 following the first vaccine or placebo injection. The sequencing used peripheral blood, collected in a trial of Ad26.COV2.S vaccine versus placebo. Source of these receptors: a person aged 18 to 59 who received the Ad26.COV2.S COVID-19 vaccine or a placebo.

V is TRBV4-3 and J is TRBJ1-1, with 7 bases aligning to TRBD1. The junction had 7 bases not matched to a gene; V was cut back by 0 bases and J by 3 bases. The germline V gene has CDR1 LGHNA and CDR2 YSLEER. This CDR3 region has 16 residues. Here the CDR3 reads CASSQDWSGGDTEAFF. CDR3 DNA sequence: TGCGCCAGCAGCCAAGATTGGTCAGGGGGGGACACTGAAGCTTTCTTT.

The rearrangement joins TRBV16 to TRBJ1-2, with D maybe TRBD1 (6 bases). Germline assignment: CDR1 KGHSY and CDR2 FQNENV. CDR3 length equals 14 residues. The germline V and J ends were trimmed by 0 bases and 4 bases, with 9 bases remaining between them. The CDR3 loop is CASSQSRGTYGYTF. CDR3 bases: TGTGCCAGCAGCCAATCGAGGGGGACCTATGGCTACACCTTC.

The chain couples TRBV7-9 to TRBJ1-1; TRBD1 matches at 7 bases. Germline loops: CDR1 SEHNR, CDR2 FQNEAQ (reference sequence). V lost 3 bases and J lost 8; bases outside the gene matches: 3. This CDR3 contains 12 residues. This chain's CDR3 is CASSFGQAEAFF. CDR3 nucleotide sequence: TGTGCCAGCAGCTTCGGACAGGCCGAAGCTTTCTTT.

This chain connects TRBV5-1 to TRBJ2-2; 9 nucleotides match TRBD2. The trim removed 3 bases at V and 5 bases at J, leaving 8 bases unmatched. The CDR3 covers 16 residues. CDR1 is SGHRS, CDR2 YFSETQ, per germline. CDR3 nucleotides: TGCGCCAGCAGCTCCACCGGGACTAGCAAAACCGGGGAGCTGTTTTTT. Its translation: CASSSTGTSKTGELFF. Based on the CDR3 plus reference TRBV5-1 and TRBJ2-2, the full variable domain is KAGVTQTPRYLIKTRGQQVTLSCSPISGHRSVSWYQQTPGQGLQFLFEYFSETQRNKGNFPGRFSGRQFSNSRSEMNVSTLELGDSALYLCASSSTGTSKTGELFFGEGSRLTVL.

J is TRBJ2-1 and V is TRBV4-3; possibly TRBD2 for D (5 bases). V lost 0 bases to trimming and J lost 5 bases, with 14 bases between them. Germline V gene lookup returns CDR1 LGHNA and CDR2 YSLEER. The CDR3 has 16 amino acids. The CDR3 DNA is TGCGCCAGCAGCCAAGATGAGGCGGGTCAAAACAATGAGCAGTTCTTC. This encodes CASSQDEAGQNNEQFF.

The DNA for the CDR3 is TGTGCCAGCAGCCCGATAAGAGCAGATGTGGGGACCCAGTACTTC. Translation gives CASSPIRADVGTQYF. The chain employs TRBV7-8 and TRBJ2-5; D gene unclear. Trimming left V 5 bases short and J 7 bases short, with 20 bases between. Germline V gene data show CDR1 as SGHVS and CDR2 as FQNEAQ. The CDR3 spans 15 residues.

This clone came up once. CDR3 DNA: TGTGCCAGCTCACCAGGCAATTCTGGAGAAGCTTTCTTT. It codes for CASSPGNSGEAFF. This rearrangement joins TRBV18 to TRBJ1-1; D unclear. Germline loops: CDR1 KGHSH, CDR2 LQKENI. Trimming shortened V by 2 bases and J by 8 bases, and 12 bases separated the two germline ends. CDR3 length: 13 amino acids.

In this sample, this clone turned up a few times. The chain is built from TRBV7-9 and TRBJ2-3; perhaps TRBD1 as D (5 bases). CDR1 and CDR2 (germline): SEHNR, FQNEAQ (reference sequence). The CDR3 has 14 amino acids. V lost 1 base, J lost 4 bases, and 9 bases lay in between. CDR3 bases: TGTGCCAGCAGCTTAGTCCGACAGCCAGATACGCAGTATTTT. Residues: CASSLVRQPDTQYF.

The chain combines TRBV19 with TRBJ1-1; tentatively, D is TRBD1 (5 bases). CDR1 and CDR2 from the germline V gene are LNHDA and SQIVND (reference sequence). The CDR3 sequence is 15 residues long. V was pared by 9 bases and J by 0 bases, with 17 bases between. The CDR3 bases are TGTGCCAGCGAAGACTATCGGGGGGTGAACACTGAAGCTTTCTTT. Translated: CASEDYRGVNTEAFF.

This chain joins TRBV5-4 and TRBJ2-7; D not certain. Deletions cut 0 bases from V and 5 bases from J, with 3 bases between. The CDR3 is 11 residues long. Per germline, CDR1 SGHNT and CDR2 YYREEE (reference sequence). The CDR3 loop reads CASSLGHEQYF. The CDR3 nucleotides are TGTGCCAGCAGCTTGGGCCACGAGCAGTACTTC.

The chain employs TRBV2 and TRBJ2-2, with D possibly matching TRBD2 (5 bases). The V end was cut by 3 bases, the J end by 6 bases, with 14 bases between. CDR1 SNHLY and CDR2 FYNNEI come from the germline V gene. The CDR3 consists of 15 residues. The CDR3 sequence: CASSDRLARAGELFF. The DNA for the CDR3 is TGTGCCAGCAGTGACCGGCTAGCCCGCGCCGGGGAGCTGTTTTTT.

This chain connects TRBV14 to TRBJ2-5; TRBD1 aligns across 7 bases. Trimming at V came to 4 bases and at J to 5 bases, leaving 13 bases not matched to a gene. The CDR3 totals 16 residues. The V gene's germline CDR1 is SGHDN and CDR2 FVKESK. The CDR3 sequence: CASSPRQGTRGETQYF. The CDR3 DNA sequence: TGTGCCAGCAGCCCGAGACAGGGAACAAGAGGGGAGACCCAGTACTTC. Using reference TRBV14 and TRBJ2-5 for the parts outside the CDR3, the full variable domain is EAGVTQFPSHSVIEKGQTVTLRCDPISGHDNLYWYRRVMGKEIKFLLHFVKESKQDESGMPNNRFLAERTGGTYSTLKVQPAELEDSGVYFCASSPRQGTRGETQYFGPGTRLLVL.

The CDR3 is CASSQLAGGPARDTDTQYF. In nucleotides, the CDR3 is TGCGCCAGCAGCCAACTAGCGGGGGGACCAGCCCGAGACACAGATACGCAGTATTTT. The chain carries TRBV10-1 and TRBJ2-3, with 12 bases fitting TRBD2. Germline CDR1 reads WNHNN; CDR2 reads SYGVQD (reference sequence). The CDR3 sequence is 19 residues long. After removal of 6 bases from V and 2 bases from J, the junction contained 15 bases not matched to a gene.

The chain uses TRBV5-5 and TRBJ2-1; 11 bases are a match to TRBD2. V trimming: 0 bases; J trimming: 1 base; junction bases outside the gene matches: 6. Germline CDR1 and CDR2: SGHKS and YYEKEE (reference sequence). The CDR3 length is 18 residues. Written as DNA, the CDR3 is TGTGCCAGCAGCTTGGTGGCCTTAGCGGGAGGGTCCTACAATGAGCAGTTCTTC. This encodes CASSLVALAGGSYNEQFF.

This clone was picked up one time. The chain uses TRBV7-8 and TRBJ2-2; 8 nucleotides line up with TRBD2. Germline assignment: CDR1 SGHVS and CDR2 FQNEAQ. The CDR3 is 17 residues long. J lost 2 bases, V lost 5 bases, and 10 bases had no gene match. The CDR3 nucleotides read TGTGCCAGCAGCCGAGTATCTAGCGGGCTTAACACCGGGGAGCTGTTTTTT. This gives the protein CASSRVSSGLNTGELFF.

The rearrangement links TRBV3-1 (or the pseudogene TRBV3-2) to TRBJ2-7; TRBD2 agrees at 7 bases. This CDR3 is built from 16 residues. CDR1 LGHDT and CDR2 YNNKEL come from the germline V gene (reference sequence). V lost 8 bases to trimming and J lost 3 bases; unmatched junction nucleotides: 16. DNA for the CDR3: TGTGCCAGCGGTCCAACACTCCGGGACTATATCTACGAGCAGTACGTC. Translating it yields CASGPTLRDYIYEQYV.

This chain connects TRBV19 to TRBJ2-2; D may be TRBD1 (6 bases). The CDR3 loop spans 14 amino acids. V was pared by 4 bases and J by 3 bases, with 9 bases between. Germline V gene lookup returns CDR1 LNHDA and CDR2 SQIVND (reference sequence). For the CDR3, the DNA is TGTGCCAGTAGTACGGACAGTTACACCGGGGAGCTGTTTTTT. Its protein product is CASSTDSYTGELFF.

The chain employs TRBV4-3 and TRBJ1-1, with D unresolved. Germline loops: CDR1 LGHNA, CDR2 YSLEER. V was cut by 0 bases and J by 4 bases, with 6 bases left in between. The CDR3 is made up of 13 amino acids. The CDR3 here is CASSQDAGTEAFF. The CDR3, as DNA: TGCGCCAGCAGCCAAGATGCCGGCACTGAAGCTTTCTTT.

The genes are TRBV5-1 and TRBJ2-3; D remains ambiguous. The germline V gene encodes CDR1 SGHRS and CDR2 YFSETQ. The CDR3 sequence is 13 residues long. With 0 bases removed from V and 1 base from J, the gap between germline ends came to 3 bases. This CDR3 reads CASSLGGTDTQYF. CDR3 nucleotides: TGCGCCAGCAGCTTGGGTGGCACAGATACGCAGTATTTT.

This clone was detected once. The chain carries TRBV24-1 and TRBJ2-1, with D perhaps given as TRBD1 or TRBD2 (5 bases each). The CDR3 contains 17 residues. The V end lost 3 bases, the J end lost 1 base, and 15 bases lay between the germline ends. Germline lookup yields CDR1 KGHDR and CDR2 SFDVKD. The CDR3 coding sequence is TGTGCCACCAGTGATCCATACGGGACGGATTCCTACAATGAGCAGTTCTTC. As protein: CATSDPYGTDSYNEQFF.